These 20 T cell receptor beta chains originate from one sample sequenced in a study of identical twins. One entry per CDR3 protein, called by TCRdb with MiXCR from the 5' RACE reads. The repertoire holds about 250,000 distinct CDR3 sequences, with roughly 8% as singletons. This sample was shared with a second study, whose subject was yellow fever vaccine responses in identical twins.

Sequencing input: CD8+ T cells sorted from blood. These receptors were obtained from a woman between 18 and 30 years old in good health.

This clonotype appeared many times. The J gene is TRBJ2-6, the V gene TRBV10-2; 8 nucleotides agree with TRBD1. Germline trimming cut 6 bases from V and 0 bases from J; bases unmatched to any gene: 4. There are 16 residues in the CDR3. Germline lookup yields CDR1 WSHSY and CDR2 SAAADI. The CDR3 DNA sequence: TGCGCCAGCAGCGCCACAGGGGGCTCTGGGGCCAACGTCCTGACTTTC. Translating gives CASSATGGSGANVLTF.

The genes are TRBV10-3 and TRBJ1-1; the match to TRBD1 covers 8 bases. This CDR3 has 15 amino acids. V dropped 5 bases and J dropped 1; count of bases not matched to a gene: 6. The germline V gene encodes CDR1 ENHRY and CDR2 SYGVKD. The CDR3 DNA follows: TGTGCCATCAGTTATGCAGGGGGCGCGAACACTGAAGCTTTCTTT. Amino acid sequence: CAISYAGGANTEAFF.

This clonotype was seen a few times. The rearrangement uses TRBV20-1 and TRBJ2-7; D unclear. CDR1 is DFQATT and CDR2 is SNEGSKA in the germline V gene (reference sequence). Trimming pared 6 bases from V and 0 bases from J, leaving 15 bases between. The CDR3 length is 14 residues. The CDR3 here is CSAPLLDGSYEQYF. Written as DNA, the CDR3 is TGCAGTGCCCCCCTCCTGGACGGCTCCTACGAGCAGTACTTC.

This sequence joins TRBV29-1 and TRBJ2-7; D gene ambiguous. Between the trimmed V and J ends, which lost 7 bases and 0 bases, there was a span of 13 bases. This CDR3 spans 13 amino acids. Germline CDR1 is SQVTM and CDR2 is ANQGSEA. The CDR3 DNA follows: TGCAGCGCGACTGGCGCATCCTCCTACGAGCAGTACTTC. It codes for CSATGASSYEQYF.

At least ten counts were recorded for this clonotype. This CDR3 is CASSLALQSDTQYF. The CDR3 coding sequence is TGTGCCAGCAGCTTAGCGCTACAGTCCGATACGCAGTATTTT. V usage is TRBV7-9 and J usage is TRBJ2-3; the D is unclear. Germline V CDR1 and CDR2: SEHNR, FQNEAQ (reference sequence). V dropped 0 bases and J dropped 6 bases, with 10 bases sitting between them. The CDR3 has 14 residues. Looking up the rest from reference TRBV7-9 and TRBJ2-3 gives the full variable domain: DTGVSQNPRHKITKRGQNVTFRCDPISEHNRLYWYRQTLGQGPEFLTYFQNEAQLEKSRLLSDRFSAERPKGSFSTLEIQRTEQGDSAMYLCASSLALQSDTQYFGPGTRLTVL.

The chain recombines TRBV28 with TRBJ2-7; 9 bases fit TRBD1. The CDR3 extends over 13 amino acids. Trimming at V came to 5 bases and at J to 12 bases, leaving 11 bases not matched to a gene. CDR1 and CDR2 from the germline V gene are MDHEN and SYDVKM. The CDR3 bases are TGTGCCAGCAGTCCCGCCGGGACAGGGTCGGGGTACTTC. As protein: CASSPAGTGSGYF.

Ten or more counts support this clonotype. The chain has TRBV7-9 and TRBJ2-7; 8 nucleotides agree with TRBD2. Germline V gene data show CDR1 as SEHNR and CDR2 as FQNEAQ (reference sequence). This CDR3 has 16 residues. J lost 1 base, V lost 5 bases, and 10 bases had no gene match. The CDR3 is CASSHPTAGGSYEQYF. The CDR3 region has the DNA TGTGCCAGCAGCCACCCCACGGCGGGAGGATCCTACGAGCAGTACTTC.

This sequence joins TRBV28 and TRBJ2-1, with D possibly matching TRBD2 (6 bases). V dropped 5 bases and J dropped 7 bases, with 15 bases sitting between them. The CDR3 is 14 residues long. CDR1 and CDR2 (germline): MDHEN, SYDVKM. The CDR3 reads CASSLRLVPNEQFF. CDR3 DNA: TGTGCCAGCAGTCTCCGACTAGTACCGAATGAGCAGTTCTTC.

The table lists this clonotype with many counts. V usage is TRBV7-2 and J usage is TRBJ2-1; D perhaps matches TRBD2 (5 bases). CDR1 and CDR2 (germline): SGHTA, FQGNSA. The CDR3 has 14 residues. Trimming removed 6 bases at V and 7 bases at J, with 16 bases between. The chain's CDR3 is CASSLLGEHNEQFF. The CDR3 nucleotides read TGTGCCAGCAGTTTGTTGGGAGAGCATAATGAGCAGTTCTTC. Full variable domain (remainder filled in from reference TRBV7-2 and TRBJ2-1): GAGVSQSPSNKVTEKGKDVELRCDPISGHTALYWYRQSLGQGLEFLIYFQGNSAPDKSGLPSDRFSAERTGGSVSTLTIQRTQQEDSAVYLCASSLLGEHNEQFFGPGTRLTVL.

This clonotype has a handful of counts. The chain employs TRBV4-3 and TRBJ2-7; 7 bases map to TRBD1. V was pared by 0 bases and J by 5 bases, with 1 base of the junction left unmatched. Germline CDR1 and CDR2: LGHNA and YSLEER. The CDR3 is 13 residues long. For the CDR3, the DNA is TGCGCCAGCAGCCAAGAACAGGGGAACGAGCAGTACTTC. This gives the protein CASSQEQGNEQYF.

This chain links TRBV7-2 with TRBJ1-1, with D unclear. The V and J ends lost 0 bases and 3 bases respectively, with 2 bases between them. The CDR3 contains 12 residues. The germline V gene encodes CDR1 SGHTA and CDR2 FQGNSA. This chain's CDR3 is CASSLAYTEAFF. The CDR3 DNA reads TGTGCCAGCAGCTTAGCTTACACTGAAGCTTTCTTT.

This clonotype was seen many times. The rearrangement links TRBV7-9 to TRBJ1-1; D is unresolved. Deletions cut 0 bases from V and 1 base from J, with 3 bases between. CDR3 length: 13 residues. Germline V CDR1 and CDR2: SEHNR, FQNEAQ (reference sequence). CDR3 protein: CASSLAKNTEAFF. CDR3 nucleotide sequence: TGTGCCAGCAGCTTAGCCAAGAACACTGAAGCTTTCTTT. The variable domain in full, with the rest retrieved from reference TRBV7-9 and TRBJ1-1, is DTGVSQNPRHKITKRGQNVTFRCDPISEHNRLYWYRQTLGQGPEFLTYFQNEAQLEKSRLLSDRFSAERPKGSFSTLEIQRTEQGDSAMYLCASSLAKNTEAFFGQGTRLTVV.

The table lists this clonotype with many counts. The chain uses TRBV27 and TRBJ1-5; perhaps TRBD1 as D (6 bases). CDR1 and CDR2 from the germline V gene are MNHEY and SMNVEV (reference sequence). Trimming took 2 bases from V and 0 from J, leaving 8 bases between them. CDR3 length: 15 residues. This CDR3 reads CASSLGGHSNQPQHF. The CDR3 DNA reads as TGTGCCAGCAGTTTAGGGGGACATAGCAATCAGCCCCAGCATTTT.

This clonotype has only a few counts. The V call is TRBV5-6, the J call TRBJ2-3; 9 nucleotides match TRBD2. The CDR3 loop spans 16 amino acids. Germline V CDR1 and CDR2: SGHDT, YYEEEE. The J segment lost 2 bases and the V segment lost 2 bases, leaving 6 bases of the junction unmatched. The CDR3 loop is CASSLETSGYTDTQYF. CDR3 nucleotides: TGTGCCAGCAGCTTAGAGACTAGCGGATACACAGATACGCAGTATTTT. The whole variable domain, filled in from reference TRBV5-6 and TRBJ2-3, reads DAGVTQSPTHLIKTRGQQVTLRCSPKSGHDTVSWYQQALGQGPQFIFQYYEEEERQRGNFPDRFSGHQFPNYSSELNVNALLLGDSALYLCASSLETSGYTDTQYFGPGTRLTVL.

A few counts support this clonotype. The J gene is TRBJ2-4, the V gene TRBV20-1; possible D gene TRBD2, 5 bases. The V and J ends lost 3 bases and 0 bases respectively, with 9 bases between them. CDR3 length: 14 residues. The germline gives CDR1 DFQATT, CDR2 SNEGSKA (reference sequence). The CDR3 nucleotides read TGCAGTGCTAGGGACTCTATAGCCAAAAACATTCAGTACTTC. Translation gives CSARDSIAKNIQYF.

In this sample, this clonotype turned up a few times. Here the CDR3 reads CASSLIGLASYEQYF. The CDR3 nucleotides read TGTGCCAGCAGTTTAATCGGACTAGCTAGCTACGAGCAGTACTTC. V usage is TRBV28 and J usage is TRBJ2-7; 8 positions match TRBD2. Germline trimming cut 2 bases from V and 3 bases from J; bases unmatched to any gene: 6. Germline V lookup: CDR1 MDHEN, CDR2 SYDVKM. The CDR3 runs to 15 residues.

The V and J genes are TRBV24-1 and TRBJ1-2; D uncertain. V was cut by 4 bases and J by 5 bases, with 10 bases left in between. Germline assignment: CDR1 KGHDR and CDR2 SFDVKD. The CDR3 runs 13 residues. CDR3 in amino acids: CATSDSLTYGYTF. CDR3 nucleotides: TGTGCCACCAGTGACTCCTTGACTTATGGCTACACCTTC.

The rearrangement uses TRBV6-2 or TRBV6-3 and TRBJ2-1; tentatively, D is TRBD1 (6 bases). Germline V lookup: CDR1 MNHEY, CDR2 SVGEGT. The V end was cut by 8 bases, the J end by 12 bases, with 8 bases between. There are 9 residues in the CDR3. The CDR3 DNA reads as TGTGCCAGCGGGGGCCCGCAGTTCTTC. It encodes CASGGPQFF.

This chain joins TRBV20-1 and TRBJ2-1; TRBD2 is a possible D gene (6 bases). CDR1 DFQATT and CDR2 SNEGSKA come from the germline V gene (reference sequence). The CDR3 is made up of 16 amino acids. V was trimmed by 1 base and J by 3 bases, leaving 16 bases between them. The CDR3 DNA reads as TGCAGTGCTAGAGGGGGCTCGGCTAGCGACTACAATGAGCAGTTCTTC. It yields the protein CSARGGSASDYNEQFF.

This clonotype was seen at least ten times. The rearrangement links TRBV6-1 to TRBJ1-2; a possible D gene is TRBD1 (5 bases). The CDR3 runs to 14 residues. The V gene's germline CDR1 is MNHNS and CDR2 SASEGT. Between the trimmed V and J ends, which lost 6 bases and 6 bases, there was a span of 17 bases. DNA for the CDR3: TGTGCCAGCAGCCGCCAGGGTGGTGGAGATGGCTACACCTTC. It translates to CASSRQGGGDGYTF.